This T cell receptor beta chain was recorded in a study of vaccination effects on CD4 cells after COVID-19. This table comes from immunoSEQ multiplex PCR, and its TCRdb copy is limited to in-frame clones, with some not included. The sample lists fewer than 40,000 clones; around 63% were seen once. This clone was seen a single time. What it binds is not known. V shed 2 bases and J shed 7 bases, with 19 bases lying between them. The V gene's germline CDR1 is KGHSY and CDR2 FQNENV. CDR3 size: 16 residues. At the end of around 11 days of culture, CD4+ T cells were isolated. The chain recombines TRBV16 with TRBJ2-3, with D tentatively TRBD1 or TRBD2 (5 bases each). This sequence originates from a human donor who received a COVID-19 vaccine. The starting material was CD4+ T cells from PBMCs cultured without peptide, obtained before COVID-19 vaccination. CDR3 in amino acids: CASSQQFQGAGHTQYF. The DNA for the CDR3 is TGTGCCAGCAGCCAACAGTTCCAGGGAGCCGGGCATACGCAGTATTTT.